The present entry profiles one T cell receptor beta chain with its context. The target antigen is unknown. These data come from a study of T cells after yellow fever vaccination. General study points: FACS-sorted repertoires might harbor abundant contaminating clonotypes from the bulk population. A large majority of primary-vaccination clones showed up again after the booster (around 96% CD4, 88% CD8).

Via MiXCR, TCRdb re-called the 5' RACE reads, giving one row per CDR3 protein. The table has approximately 300,000 distinct CDR3 sequences, approximately 12% seen once. This sample comprised CD4+ T cells sorted from PBMCs, obtained 45 days after the yellow fever booster vaccination. This sequence originates from a man aged 25-45 years who received the YFV17D yellow fever vaccine.

CDR3: CASSLQVSGMGEQFF. CDR3 DNA: TGTGCCAGCAGCTTACAGGTTAGCGGGATGGGTGAGCAGTTCTTC. The chain joins TRBV7-2 to TRBJ2-1; 8 bases fit TRBD2. Germline CDR1 SGHTA, CDR2 FQGNSA. The CDR3 consists of 15 residues. Unmatched junction bases numbered 9, after V lost 2 bases and J lost 9 bases.